The clone carrying this TCR beta chain was seen a few times. No antigen is known for it. Alopecia areata patients gave lesional scalp punch biopsies and peripheral blood samples. The sample originates from a study of CD8+ T cells in alopecia areata. Looking at the study overall: Among treated patients, oral tofacitinib was administered at 5 to 10 mg twice daily.

RNA was isolated and reverse transcribed to cDNA, the sequencing template. Repertoires were generated with immunoSEQ multiplex PCR, while TCRdb's copy carries only in-frame clones and drops some. The sample carries over 150,000 clones, approximately 59% recorded once. Study findings and constraints: Scalp samples also yield sequences from resident alphabeta T cells of normal skin.

The receptor was isolated from a human donor with alopecia areata. This specimen was CD4+ T cells sorted from blood, taken at week 0.

As DNA, the CDR3 is TGTGCCAGTAGGCAGACAGGGGGCAATCAGCCCCAGCATTTT. This gives the protein CASRQTGGNQPQHF. The V gene is TRBV19, the J gene TRBJ1-5; 8 nucleotides match TRBD1. The CDR3 consists of 14 residues. Germline V CDR1 and CDR2: LNHDA, SQIVND (reference sequence). Trimming took 6 bases from V and 2 from J; bases not matched to a gene: 3.